The clone carrying this T cell receptor beta chain came up many times. This sample was included in a study of neurological immune-mediated disorders. For the study at large: The roughly 34 patients with multiple sclerosis comprised around 30 relapsing-remitting cases and 3 secondary progressive cases.

Synthesis of cDNA was performed by 5'RACE using 10-nucleotide random UMIs. MiXCR was run by TCRdb on the 5' RACE reads, yielding one entry per CDR3 protein. The sample has about 74,000 distinct CDR3 sequences, 4% to 6% seen once. Germline V gene lookup returns CDR1 SGHVS and CDR2 FQNEAQ. J was trimmed by 5 bases and V by 1 base; bases with no gene match: 8. The CDR3 contains 16 residues. J is TRBJ2-1 and V is TRBV7-8, with 7 bases matching TRBD1. The sequencing sample was made of PBMCs. The clonotype originates from a man younger than 30 with multiple sclerosis. CDR3 in amino acids: CASSLGRGPPHNEQFF. CDR3 nucleotide sequence: TGTGCCAGCAGCTTAGGAAGGGGGCCACCCCACAATGAGCAGTTCTTC.